This T cell receptor (beta chain) was captured in a study of T-cell memory formation after mild COVID-19. In TCRdb, the 5' RACE reads were re-called with MiXCR into one record per CDR3 protein. Here the sample spans about 55,000 distinct CDR3 sequences, more than 8% being singletons. Study-wide results and caveats: Contracting clones, day 15 to 85, had balanced CD4/CD8, and later expanders favored CD4+. Pre-infection memory showed some responding clones, and this suggested that cross-reactive memory joined.

Notes on this clonotype: The antigen remains unidentified.

The sample taken for sequencing was PBMCs or a T cell subset sorted from them (not recorded which). This receptor was taken from a man younger than 35 who had mild COVID-19 (a few samples of this study predate the infection). Cell type and time point are not known.

CDR3 sequence (DNA): TGCGCCAGCAGCCAAGACGAGACTAGCGGGCGAGAGACCCAGTACTTC. Amino acids: CASSQDETSGRETQYF. V and J are TRBV4-1 and TRBJ2-5, with 10 bases aligning to TRBD2. J gave up 4 bases and V 0 bases, and 5 bases lay outside the gene matches. CDR1 and CDR2 from the germline V gene are MGHRA and YSYEKL. The length of the CDR3 is 16 residues.